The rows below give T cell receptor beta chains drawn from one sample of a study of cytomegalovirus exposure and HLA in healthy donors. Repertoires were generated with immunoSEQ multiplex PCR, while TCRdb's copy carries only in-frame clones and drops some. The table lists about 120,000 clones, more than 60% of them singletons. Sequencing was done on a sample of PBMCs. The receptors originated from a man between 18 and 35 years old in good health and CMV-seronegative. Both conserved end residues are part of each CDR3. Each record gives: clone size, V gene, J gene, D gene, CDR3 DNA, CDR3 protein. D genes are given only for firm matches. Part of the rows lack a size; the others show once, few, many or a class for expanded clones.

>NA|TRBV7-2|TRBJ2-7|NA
TGTGCCAGCAGCTTAATTATCTACGAGCAGTACTTC
CASSLIIYEQYF
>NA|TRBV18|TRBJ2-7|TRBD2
TGTGCCAGCTCACCAGGGCCGGGAGGGTCCTCCTACGAGCAGTACTTC
CASSPGPGGSSYEQYF
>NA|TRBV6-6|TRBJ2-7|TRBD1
TGTGCCAGCAGGCGAGGACAGGGTACGGGTGAGCAGTACTTC
CASRRGQGTGEQYF
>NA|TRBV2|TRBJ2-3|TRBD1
TGTGCCAAAAAGGGACAGGGGATAGATACGCAGTATTTT
CAKKGQGIDTQYF
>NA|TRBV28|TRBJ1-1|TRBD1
TGTGCCAGCAGTTTACGAGGGGGCACCCCTGAAGCTTTCTTT
CASSLRGGTPEAFF
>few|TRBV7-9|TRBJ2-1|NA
TGTTCCAGCAGCTTAAAACAGGGAGCCTACAATGAGCAGTTCTTC
CSSSLKQGAYNEQFF
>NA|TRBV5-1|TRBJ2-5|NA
TGCGCCAGCAGCTTGGCGGGTGGGGAGACCCAGTACTTC
CASSLAGGETQYF
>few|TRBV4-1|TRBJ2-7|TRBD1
TGCGCCAGCAGCCAAGAGGGGACAGGGCTGACCTACGAGCAGTACTTC
CASSQEGTGLTYEQYF
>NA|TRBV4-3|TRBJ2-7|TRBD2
TGCGCCAGCAGCCAAGGAACGGGAGGTTTTAAGTACGAGCAGTACTTC
CASSQGTGGFKYEQYF
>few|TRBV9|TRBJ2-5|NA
TGTGCCAGCAGCGTAGAAGGGGTAGGGGAGACCCAGTACTTC
CASSVEGVGETQYF
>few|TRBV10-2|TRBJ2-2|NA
TGCGCCAGCGGGAGAAGGGAGTCCGGGGAGCTGTTTTTT
CASGRRESGELFF
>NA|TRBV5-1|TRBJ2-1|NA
TGCGCCAGCAGCTTGCAGGCCACCTACAATGAGCAGTTCTTC
CASSLQATYNEQFF
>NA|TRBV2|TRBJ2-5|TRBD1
TGTGCCAGCAGCCGGGACAGTCTGAGTCCGGAGACCCAGTACTTC
CASSRDSLSPETQYF
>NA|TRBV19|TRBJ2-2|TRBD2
TGTGCCAGTAGTATGGCGGGGAGGGTCGGGGAGCTGTTTTTT
CASSMAGRVGELFF
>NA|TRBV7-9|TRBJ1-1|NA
TGTGCCAGCAGCTACTCAGGCAGAGTGAACACTGAAGCTTTCTTT
CASSYSGRVNTEAFF
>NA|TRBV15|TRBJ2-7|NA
TGTCCCACCAGCAGAGATCCGGGGAGGTCCTACGAGCAGTACTTC
CPTSRDPGRSYEQYF
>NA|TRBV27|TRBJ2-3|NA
TGTGCCAGTTCCCGGGACTCCTACACAGATACGCAGTATTTT
CASSRDSYTDTQYF
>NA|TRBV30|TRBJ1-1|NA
TGTGCCTGGAGTGGCAGGGGCGCTGAAGCTTTCTTT
CAWSGRGAEAFF
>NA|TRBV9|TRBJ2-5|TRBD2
TGTGCCTGCAGCGTCCAAGCGGGGGGTCTCCAAGAGACCCAGTACTTC
CACSVQAGGLQETQYF
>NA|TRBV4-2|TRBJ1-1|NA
TGTGCCAGCAGCCAAAAACAGACACTGAACACTGAAGCTTTCTTT
CASSQKQTLNTEAFF
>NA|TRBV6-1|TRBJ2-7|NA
TGTGCCAGCAGTACAGGAACCGCCTACGAGCAGTACTTC
CASSTGTAYEQYF
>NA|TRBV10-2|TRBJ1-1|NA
TGCGCCACGGGAGCGGGGGGCACTGAAGCTTTCTTT
CATGAGGTEAFF
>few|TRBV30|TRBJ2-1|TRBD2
TGTGCCTGGAGTGTCCGGGTCGGGGGGTATGAGCAGTTCTTC
CAWSVRVGGYEQFF
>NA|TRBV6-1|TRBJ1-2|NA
TGTGCCAGCAGTGAAATGTCGGGGGTGCGCGGCTACACCTTC
CASSEMSGVRGYTF
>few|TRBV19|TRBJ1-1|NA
TGTGCCAGTAGTCTTGAGATGAACACTGAAGCTTTCTTT
CASSLEMNTEAFF
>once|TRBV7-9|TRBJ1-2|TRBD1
TGTGCCAGCAGCTTTAGGACAGGGCTTCAGGACTATGGCTACACCTTC
CASSFRTGLQDYGYTF
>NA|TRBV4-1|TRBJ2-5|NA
TGCGCCAGCAGCCAAGATTGGCAGACCCAGTACTTC
CASSQDWQTQYF
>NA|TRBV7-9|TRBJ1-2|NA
TGTGCCAGCAGCTGGACTTTTGACACCACGAATGGCTACACCTTC
CASSWTFDTTNGYTF
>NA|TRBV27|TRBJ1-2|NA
TGTGCCAGCATCGGGTGGGGGGAAAGGAGCGGCTACACCTTC
CASIGWGERSGYTF
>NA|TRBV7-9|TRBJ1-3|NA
TGTGCCAGCAGCCCTCCGTCGAGGGCTGGAAACACCATATATTTT
CASSPPSRAGNTIYF
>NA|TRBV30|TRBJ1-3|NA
TGTGCCTGGAGTGTTACTGGAAACACCATATATTTT
CAWSVTGNTIYF
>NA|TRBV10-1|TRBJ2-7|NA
TGCGCCAGCAGTGAGTCCATCGGCGGAACCTACGAGCAGTACTTC
CASSESIGGTYEQYF
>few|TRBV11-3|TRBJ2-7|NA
TGTGCCAGCAGCTTAGGCAGGGGCGAAGCTAGAGACTCCTACGAGCAGTACTTC
CASSLGRGEARDSYEQYF
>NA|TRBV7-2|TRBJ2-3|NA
TGTGCCAGCATCCGCGCCGGGGGCACAGATACGCAGTATTTT
CASIRAGGTDTQYF
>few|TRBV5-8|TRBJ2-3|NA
TGTGCCAGCAGCTTGGTCAGGGCAGATACGCAGTATTTT
CASSLVRADTQYF
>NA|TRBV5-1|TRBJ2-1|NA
TGCGCCAGCAGCTCCCTTCGAGCCCCCCATGAGCAGTTCTTC
CASSSLRAPHEQFF
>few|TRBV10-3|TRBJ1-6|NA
TGTGCCATCAGTGAATACGGGGGAGGGGCGGTCACGAATTCACCCCTCCACTTT
CAISEYGGGAVTNSPLHF
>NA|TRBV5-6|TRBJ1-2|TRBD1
TGTGCCAGCAGCTTGCAGGGGGCGCTTGGCTACGCCTTC
CASSLQGALGYAF
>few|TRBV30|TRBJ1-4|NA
TGTGCCTGGAGTCTAACGGACAGACTTATTACCGAAAAACTGTTTTTT
CAWSLTDRLITEKLFF
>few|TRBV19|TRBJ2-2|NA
TGTGCCAGTGGGGGCGCAGTATACACCGGGGAGCTGTTTTTT
CASGGAVYTGELFF
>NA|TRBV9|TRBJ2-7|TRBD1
TGTGCCAGCAGCGAAGGAGACAGGGGATACGAGCAGTACTTC
CASSEGDRGYEQYF
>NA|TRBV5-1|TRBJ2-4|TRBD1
TGCGCCAGCAGCTTGGAGGGGGCTGAAGGATTGTACTTC
CASSLEGAEGLYF
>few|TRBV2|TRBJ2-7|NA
TGTGCCAGCACCCCCCTGCCAGCGTACTCCTACGAGCAGTACTTC
CASTPLPAYSYEQYF
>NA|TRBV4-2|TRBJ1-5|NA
TGTGCCAGCAGCCAAGAAGAAGGGGCCCGTGATCAGCCCCAGCATTTT
CASSQEEGARDQPQHF
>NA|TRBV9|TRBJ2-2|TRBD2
TGTGCCAGCAGCCCCGACCCCTGGCGGGGGGCTTCCACCGGGGAGCTGTTTTTT
CASSPDPWRGASTGELFF
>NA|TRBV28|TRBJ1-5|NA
TGTGCCAGCAGTTTATTGCAGGGGCTTAGCAATCAGCCCCAGCATTTT
CASSLLQGLSNQPQHF
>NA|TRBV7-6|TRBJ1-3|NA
TGTGCCAGCAGCTTAGCGCGGGGGGCTGGAAACACCATATATTTT
CASSLARGAGNTIYF
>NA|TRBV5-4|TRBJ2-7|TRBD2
TGTGCCAGCAGCCAACTAGCGGGAGCCCCCGAGCAGTACTTC
CASSQLAGAPEQYF